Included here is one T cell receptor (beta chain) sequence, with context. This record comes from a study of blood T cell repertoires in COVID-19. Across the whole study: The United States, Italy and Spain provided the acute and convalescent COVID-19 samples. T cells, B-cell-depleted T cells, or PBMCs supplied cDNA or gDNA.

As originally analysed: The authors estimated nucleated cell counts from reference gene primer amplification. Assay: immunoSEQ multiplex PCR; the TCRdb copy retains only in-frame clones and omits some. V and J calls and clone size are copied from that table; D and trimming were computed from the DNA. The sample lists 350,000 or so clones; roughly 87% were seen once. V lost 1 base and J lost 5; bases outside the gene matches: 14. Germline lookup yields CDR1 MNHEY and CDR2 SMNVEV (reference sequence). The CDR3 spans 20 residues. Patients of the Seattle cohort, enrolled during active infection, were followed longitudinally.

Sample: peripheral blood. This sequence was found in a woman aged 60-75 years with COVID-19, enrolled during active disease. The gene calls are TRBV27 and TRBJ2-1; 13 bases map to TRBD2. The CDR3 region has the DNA TGTGCCAGCAGTTTATTTTGGACTAGCGGGGGCCGTAGGGAGAACAATGAGCAGTTCTTC. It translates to CASSLFWTSGGRRENNEQFF.